This T cell receptor beta chain was identified during a study of technical replicates of blood from a few donors. The assay was immunoSEQ multiplex PCR, and TCRdb's table has in-frame clones only and misses some. The sample lists 70,000 to 95,000 clones, approximately 97% occurring once. V shed 2 bases and J shed 10 bases, with 15 bases lying between them. Germline V CDR1 and CDR2: GTSNPN, SVGIG (reference sequence). The CDR3 is 13 amino acids. This clone was detected only once. Sequenced sample: T cells isolated from PBMCs. This sequence originates from a human donor in good health. The chain uses TRBV30 and TRBJ1-5; D is ambiguous. The DNA of the CDR3 is TGTGCCTGGAGTTCCCGGGGTTCGGAACCCCAGCATTTT. The encoded protein is CAWSSRGSEPQHF.